Presented here are 19 T cell receptor beta chains from one specimen sequenced in a study of memory CD4+ T cells and cytomegalovirus serostatus. The sort gate was single viable CD3+CD4+CD8-CD45RO+ cells for memory CD4+ T cells. This table comes from immunoSEQ multiplex PCR, and its TCRdb copy is limited to in-frame clones, with some not included. The sample holds about 61,000 clones, about 81% seen once. The source material was memory CD4+ T cells from blood. The source is an adult in good health and CMV-seronegative.

This chain links TRBV18 with TRBJ1-4, with TRBD1 matching 8 bases. The CDR3 totals 15 residues. The ends lost 6 bases at V and 2 bases at J; junction bases unmatched: 5. The V gene's germline CDR1 is KGHSH and CDR2 LQKENI. CDR3 in amino acids: CASSRQGATNEKLFF. CDR3 bases: TGTGCCAGCTCCCGTCAGGGGGCTACTAATGAAAAACTGTTTTTT.

The chain has TRBV5-6 and TRBJ1-5, with a tentative D call TRBD1 (5 bases). Trimming took off 1 base at V and 1 base at J, with 12 bases between the two ends. CDR3 length: 16 amino acids. CDR1 and CDR2 from the germline V gene are SGHDT and YYEEEE. CDR3 nucleotide sequence: TGTGCCAGCAGCTTGCCAGGGTTAGTCAGCAATCAGCCCCAGCATTTT. It codes for CASSLPGLVSNQPQHF.

This chain links TRBV9 with TRBJ1-4; 7 bases are shared with TRBD1. Germline-derived CDR1 and CDR2 are SGDLS and YYNGEE. J lost 5 bases, V lost 3 bases, and 7 bases had no gene match. This CDR3 is built from 15 residues. DNA of the CDR3: TGTGCCAGCAGCGGGGGACAGCTCAGCAATGAAAAACTGTTTTTT. Amino acids: CASSGGQLSNEKLFF.

This CDR3 reads CASSWGLAEHYEQYF. CDR3 in DNA: TGTGCCAGCAGCTGGGGACTAGCGGAACACTACGAGCAGTACTTC. J is TRBJ2-7 and V is TRBV5-6, with 11 bases aligning to TRBD2. The V gene end was trimmed by 3 bases and the J gene end by 3 bases; junction bases not matched to a gene: 5. Germline lookup yields CDR1 SGHDT and CDR2 YYEEEE. This CDR3 has 15 amino acids.

This chain connects TRBV19 to TRBJ1-1, with 7 nucleotides matching TRBD1. J gave up 0 bases and V 3 bases, and 4 bases lay outside the gene matches. Germline V gives CDR1 LNHDA, CDR2 SQIVND (reference sequence). CDR3 length equals 15 residues. This CDR3 is CASSMEGALNTEAFF. DNA of the CDR3: TGTGCCAGTAGTATGGAGGGGGCGCTGAACACTGAAGCTTTCTTT.

The chain has TRBV5-4 and TRBJ1-1, with TRBD1 as a possible D gene (5 bases). Germline V gene sequence: CDR1 SGHNT, CDR2 YYREEE (reference sequence). Trimming took off 4 bases at V and 5 bases at J, with 12 bases between the two ends. The CDR3 has 13 residues. The CDR3 protein is CASSTGRGTEAFF. In DNA form, the CDR3 reads TGTGCCAGCAGCACAGGCCGGGGGACTGAAGCTTTCTTT.

The J gene is TRBJ1-1, the V gene TRBV7-9; D is ambiguous. CDR1 SEHNR and CDR2 FQNEAQ come from the germline V gene (reference sequence). This CDR3 is 13 amino acids long. Trimming cost V 5 bases and J 1 base, with 8 bases left between them. CDR3 sequence: CASSRQKNTEAFF. The CDR3 bases are TGTGCCAGCAGCCGACAAAAGAACACTGAAGCTTTCTTT.

A few counts support this clone. This chain uses TRBV19 with TRBJ2-1, with 7 bases lining up with TRBD2. After removal of 3 bases from V and 2 bases from J, the junction contained 16 bases not matched to a gene. The germline gives CDR1 LNHDA, CDR2 SQIVND (reference sequence). The length of the CDR3 is 19 residues. CDR3 region: CASSMAKAGLHLTYNEQFF. CDR3 DNA sequence: TGTGCCAGTAGTATGGCTAAAGCGGGGCTTCACCTCACCTACAATGAGCAGTTCTTC.

The chain has TRBV27 and TRBJ2-5; no firm D call. Trimming removed 2 bases from V and 2 bases from J, with 6 bases in between. The CDR3 totals 13 residues. CDR1 and CDR2 from the germline V gene are MNHEY and SMNVEV (reference sequence). The CDR3 DNA reads as TGTGCCAGCAGTTTACGGTGGCAAGAGACCCAGTACTTC. Residues: CASSLRWQETQYF.

V gene TRBV6-1 combines with J gene TRBJ1-6, with D possibly TRBD1 on 5 matching bases. This CDR3 has 16 residues. V lost 2 bases to trimming and J lost 4 bases, with 12 bases between them. Germline-derived CDR1 and CDR2 are MNHNS and SASEGT. CDR3 protein: CASSENGAEYNSPLHF. The CDR3 DNA reads as TGTGCCAGCAGTGAAAACGGGGCAGAGTATAATTCACCCCTCCACTTT.

Here the CDR3 DNA reads TGTGCCAGCAGTTTAATCTCCTACAATGAGCAGTTCTTC. It encodes CASSLISYNEQFF. The chain employs TRBV28 and TRBJ2-1, with D unresolved. The CDR3 runs to 13 residues. Trimming took 2 bases from V and 0 from J, leaving 2 bases between them. The germline V gene has CDR1 MDHEN and CDR2 SYDVKM.

The chain joins TRBV7-8 to TRBJ1-5; D unclear. CDR1 is SGHVS, CDR2 FQNEAQ, per germline. The CDR3 runs 14 residues. V was clipped by 1 base and J by 5 bases, with 9 bases between them. The CDR3 spells CASSLDSSDQPQHF. CDR3 DNA: TGTGCCAGCAGCTTAGACAGTTCCGATCAGCCCCAGCATTTT.

The chain is built from TRBV10-3 and TRBJ2-7; D might be TRBD1 (6 bases). The CDR3 consists of 13 residues. V lost 6 bases, J lost 5 bases, and 14 bases lay in between. CDR1 is ENHRY, CDR2 SYGVKD, per germline. CDR3 region: CAISPTGNHEQYF. The DNA of the CDR3 is TGTGCCATCAGCCCAACAGGGAACCACGAGCAGTACTTC.

V usage is TRBV7-6 and J usage is TRBJ2-2; D call uncertain. Germline V gene data show CDR1 as SGHVS and CDR2 as FNYEAQ. The CDR3 has 14 residues. V shed 7 bases and J shed 0 bases, with 9 bases lying between them. For the CDR3, the DNA is TGTGCCAGCACCATTGGGGCGAACACCGGGGAGCTGTTTTTT. It is translated as CASTIGANTGELFF.

V and J are TRBV6-1 and TRBJ2-1; D uncertain. V shed 5 bases and J shed 0 bases, with 8 bases lying between them. The CDR3 loop spans 14 amino acids. CDR1 MNHNS and CDR2 SASEGT come from the germline V gene. This CDR3 is CASSPYSSYNEQFF. Here the CDR3 DNA reads TGTGCCAGCAGTCCGTATAGCTCCTACAATGAGCAGTTCTTC.

The genes are TRBV5-1 and TRBJ2-7, with 9 positions matching TRBD1. CDR3 length: 17 amino acids. V dropped 0 bases and J dropped 3; count of bases not matched to a gene: 10. The germline CDR1 and CDR2 sequences are SGHRS and YFSETQ. The CDR3, as DNA: TGCGCCAGCAGCTTGGAGAACAGGGGGCTGGGCCGCTACGAGCAGTACTTC. Its translation: CASSLENRGLGRYEQYF.

The gene calls are TRBV19 and TRBJ2-2; TRBD2 agrees at 7 bases. J was trimmed by 4 bases and V by 8 bases; bases with no gene match: 4. The length of the CDR3 is 13 residues. Germline loops: CDR1 LNHDA, CDR2 SQIVND (reference sequence). CDR3: CASGERGTGELFF. The CDR3 DNA reads as TGTGCCAGTGGAGAGCGGGGCACCGGGGAGCTGTTTTTT.

In its sample, this clone was seen a few times. The chain combines TRBV2 with TRBJ1-5; possibly TRBD1 for D (5 bases). Germline loops: CDR1 SNHLY, CDR2 FYNNEI. The length of the CDR3 is 15 residues. Trimming removed 6 bases from V and 5 bases from J, with 17 bases in between. CDR3 coding DNA: TGTGCCAGCAGCCCTCCGGGGGGTGGAGATCAGCCCCAGCATTTT. It translates to CASSPPGGGDQPQHF.

Here the CDR3 reads CASSEALLGSQKQYF. The CDR3 nucleotides read TGTGCCAGCAGTGAAGCGCTTCTGGGCTCCCAAAAGCAGTACTTC. This chain links TRBV2 with TRBJ2-7, with D unresolved. Germline V gives CDR1 SNHLY, CDR2 FYNNEI. The CDR3 has 15 amino acids. Trimming cost V 0 bases and J 8 bases, with 17 bases left between them.